Presented here are 23 T cell receptor beta chains from one specimen sequenced in a study of blood T cell repertoires in COVID-19 (dated by TCRdb to 2018 to 2021). The library was made by the immunoSEQ multiplex PCR assay. TCRdb's version of the immuneACCESS table is confined to in-frame rearrangements and falls short of the full clone set. An unresolved V gene accounts for under half of the shortfall where checked; the remainder is of unknown origin. This sample holds 250,000 or so clones; roughly 80% were observed only once. The ten largest clones add up to 3.4% of the sample. Sequenced input: peripheral blood. Every receptor here comes from a woman between 18 and 29 years old with acute or convalescent COVID-19.

The chain couples TRBV27 to TRBJ1-4; 7 nucleotides agree with TRBD1. Trimming removed 5 bases from V and 0 bases from J; junction bases left unmatched: 6. CDR3 length equals 16 residues. CDR1 is MNHEY and CDR2 is SMNVEV in the germline V gene (reference sequence). CDR3 residues: CASSIDRAATNEKLFF. DNA for the CDR3: TGTGCCAGCAGTATAGACAGGGCCGCAACTAATGAAAAACTGTTTTTT.

This chain connects TRBV7-3 to TRBJ2-3, with 8 bases fitting TRBD2. The length of the CDR3 is 14 residues. Germline trimming cut 5 bases from V and 4 bases from J; bases unmatched to any gene: 5. Germline CDR1 is SGHTA and CDR2 is FQGTGA. The CDR3 DNA reads TGTGCCAGCAGCCCCGGACTAGCTTCAGATACGCAGTATTTT. Its translation is CASSPGLASDTQYF.

The genes are TRBV12-3 or TRBV12-4 and TRBJ1-1; D remains ambiguous. The CDR3 covers 13 residues. Trimming left V 6 bases short and J 4 bases short, with 12 bases between. DNA for the CDR3: TGTGCCAGCAGAGAACACATTGCCACTGAAGCTTTCTTT. Translation: CASREHIATEAFF.

The CDR3 region is CASSRDGDSTEAFF. Written as DNA, the CDR3 is TGTGCCAGTAGTAGGGATGGGGACAGCACTGAAGCTTTCTTT. V and J are TRBV19 and TRBJ1-1, with TRBD1 matching over 7 bases. From germline, CDR1 is LNHDA and CDR2 SQIVND (reference sequence). CDR3 length equals 14 residues. The V segment lost 4 bases and the J segment 4 bases; nucleotides outside the gene matches: 6.

The chain has TRBV5-6 and TRBJ1-1; D remains unclear. The V end was cut by 4 bases, the J end by 1 base, with 17 bases between. CDR3 length: 16 amino acids. Germline V gene sequence: CDR1 SGHDT, CDR2 YYEEEE. The CDR3 DNA is TGTGCCAGCAGCCTACTATACGCACATACGAACACTGAAGCTTTCTTT. Its translation: CASSLLYAHTNTEAFF.

As regards this clone: The germline gene is not matched at one end of the junction; a read error may be the cause. This chain connects TRBV7-8 to TRBJ2-1, with TRBD2 matching over 10 bases. Germline CDR1 is SGHVS and CDR2 is FQNEAQ. The CDR3 consists of 14 residues. CDR3 residues: CASSSQGLAGVSVF. The CDR3 region has the DNA TGTGCCAGCAGCTCGCAAGGGCTAGCGGGAGTTTCGGTCTTC.

Only one count was recorded for this clone. The chain joins TRBV28 to TRBJ1-6, with D maybe TRBD1 (6 bases). V shed 4 bases and J shed 7 bases, with 11 bases lying between them. There are 14 residues in the CDR3. Germline V gene data show CDR1 as MDHEN and CDR2 as SYDVKM. CDR3 nucleotides: TGTGCCAGCAGTTACAGGGTGAGGAATTCACCCCTCCACTTT. Its protein is CASSYRVRNSPLHF.

The chain combines TRBV11-2 with TRBJ1-2; 9 positions agree with TRBD1. This CDR3 region has 15 residues. The V gene's germline CDR1 is SGHAT and CDR2 FQNNGV. Trimming took 5 bases from V and 4 from J; bases not matched to a gene: 8. CDR3 region: CASSPTTGGTYGYTF. CDR3 coding DNA: TGTGCCAGCAGCCCGACGACAGGGGGAACCTATGGCTACACCTTC. The full variable domain, rest sourced from reference TRBV11-2 and TRBJ1-2, is EAGVAQSPRYKIIEKRQSVAFWCNPISGHATLYWYQQILGQGPKLLIQFQNNGVVDDSQLPKDRFSAERLKGVDSTLKIQPAKLEDSAVYLCASSPTTGGTYGYTFGSGTRLTVV.

A few counts support this clone. The chain combines TRBV6-5 with TRBJ1-5; 7 nucleotides match TRBD1. Germline loops: CDR1 MNHEY, CDR2 SVGAGI. V was clipped by 7 bases and J by 3 bases; unmatched bases: 9. The CDR3 is made up of 15 amino acids. CDR3 in amino acids: CASIRDREINQPQHF. The CDR3, as DNA: TGTGCCAGCATTAGGGACAGAGAAATCAATCAGCCCCAGCATTTT.

About this clone: At one end the junction does not follow the germline gene, possibly because of a read error. The chain couples TRBV7-7 to TRBJ2-1; TRBD1 agrees at 7 bases. Germline V gene sequence: CDR1 SSHAT, CDR2 FNYEAQ (reference sequence). The length of the CDR3 is 13 residues. The CDR3: CASSTDREHEQFF. In DNA, the CDR3 is TGTGCTAGCAGCACCGACAGGGAGCATGAGCAGTTCTTC.

The rearrangement uses TRBV30 and TRBJ2-2; the D gene is possibly TRBD1 (6 bases). CDR1 and CDR2 (germline): GTSNPN, SVGIG (reference sequence). The CDR3 length is 17 residues. Trimming took off 0 bases at V and 1 base at J, with 15 bases between the two ends. The CDR3 spells CAWSVQQGRRNTGELFF. CDR3 coding DNA: TGTGCCTGGAGTGTCCAACAGGGCCGTAGGAACACCGGGGAGCTGTTTTTT.

This clone was recorded a few times. The V call is TRBV5-4, the J call TRBJ1-4; D might be TRBD1 (5 bases). Per germline, CDR1 SGHNT and CDR2 YYREEE (reference sequence). This CDR3 is 16 amino acids long. V was pared by 6 bases and J by 4 bases, with 19 bases between. The CDR3 region is CASTVGPRAGNEKLFF. The CDR3 DNA reads TGTGCCAGCACGGTAGGGCCCAGGGCCGGTAATGAAAAACTGTTTTTT.

V gene TRBV6-5 combines with J gene TRBJ1-2, with a possible D match to TRBD1 (5 bases). Germline V gene lookup returns CDR1 MNHEY and CDR2 SVGAGI. The CDR3 is made up of 14 amino acids. The V and J ends lost 5 bases and 1 base respectively, with 11 bases between them. CDR3 DNA sequence: TGTGCCAGCAGTCCAGACAGCTATAACTATGGCTACACCTTC. This codes for CASSPDSYNYGYTF.

V is TRBV7-2 and J is TRBJ2-7; D is perhaps TRBD2 (6 bases). CDR3 size: 16 residues. Trimming pared 5 bases from V and 3 bases from J, leaving 20 bases between. Germline-derived CDR1 and CDR2 are SGHTA and FQGNSA. The CDR3 is CASSPRGTPGGYEQYF. For the CDR3, the DNA is TGTGCCAGCAGCCCACGTGGGACCCCCGGGGGCTACGAGCAGTACTTC.

CDR3 region: CASSDWTSGYNEQFF. CDR3 nucleotides: TGTGCCAGCAGTGATTGGACTAGCGGGTACAATGAGCAGTTCTTC. The rearrangement links TRBV25-1 to TRBJ2-1, with 11 bases identical to TRBD2. The junction had 2 bases not matched to a gene; V was cut back by 3 bases and J by 4 bases. Germline values: CDR1 MGHDK, CDR2 SYGVNS. This CDR3 contains 15 residues.

This chain joins TRBV7-2 and TRBJ1-6, with a weak D call TRBD1 (6 bases). This CDR3 contains 18 residues. V shed 2 bases and J shed 8 bases, with 22 bases lying between them. Germline V gene sequence: CDR1 SGHTA, CDR2 FQGNSA. The DNA for the CDR3 is TGTGCCAGCAGCTTAAGGGAAACAGGGTATTGGGCGGATTCACCCCTCCACTTT. It encodes CASSLRETGYWADSPLHF. Based on the CDR3 plus reference TRBV7-2 and TRBJ1-6, the full variable domain is GAGVSQSPSNKVTEKGKDVELRCDPISGHTALYWYRQSLGQGLEFLIYFQGNSAPDKSGLPSDRFSAERTGGSVSTLTIQRTQQEDSAVYLCASSLRETGYWADSPLHFGNGTRLTVT.

The genes are TRBV21-1 and TRBJ1-4. TRBV21-1 is described as a pseudogene. The CDR3 has 12 amino acids. CDR3 sequence: CASSNEVAKLFF. As DNA, the CDR3 is TGTGCCAGCAGCAATGAGGTAGCAAAACTGTTTTTT.

This sequence joins TRBV5-1 and TRBJ2-3; 13 bases map to TRBD2. The germline V gene encodes CDR1 SGHRS and CDR2 YFSETQ. V lost 4 bases and J lost 10; bases outside the gene matches: 6. The CDR3 consists of 14 residues. Here the CDR3 reads CASSPGTSGEAQYF. Written as DNA, the CDR3 is TGCGCCAGCAGCCCTGGGACTAGCGGGGAGGCGCAGTATTTT.

This clone was detected only a few times. V gene TRBV4-2 combines with J gene TRBJ2-6; possible D gene TRBD1, 6 bases. Germline assignment: CDR1 LGHNA and CDR2 YNFKEQ. The CDR3 consists of 16 residues. The V and J ends lost 0 bases and 4 bases respectively, with 10 bases between them. The CDR3 loop is CASSQDTGTGANVLTF. As DNA, the CDR3 is TGTGCCAGCAGCCAAGATACCGGGACAGGGGCCAACGTCCTGACTTTC.

The genes are TRBV7-2 and TRBJ2-1; 10 bases are shared with TRBD2. Germline lookup yields CDR1 SGHTA and CDR2 FQGNSA. J gave up 0 bases and V 0 bases, and 8 bases lay outside the gene matches. The CDR3 is 19 residues long. CDR3 region: CASSLATASGGNSYNEQFF. The CDR3 DNA reads TGTGCCAGCAGCTTAGCGACTGCTAGCGGGGGTAACTCCTACAATGAGCAGTTCTTC.

This clone was observed a handful of times. This chain connects TRBV3-1 (or the pseudogene TRBV3-2) to TRBJ1-3; no clear D. Germline lookup yields CDR1 LGHDT and CDR2 YNNKEL (reference sequence). The V end lost 4 bases, the J end lost 4 bases, and 5 bases lay between the germline ends. The CDR3 contains 12 residues. The CDR3 DNA is TGTGCCAGCAGCCCGAGGGGAAACACCATATATTTT. Amino acid sequence: CASSPRGNTIYF.

The chain joins TRBV15 to TRBJ2-3; 9 bases line up with TRBD2. This CDR3 has 17 amino acids. The V gene end was trimmed by 2 bases and the J gene end by 0 bases; junction bases not matched to a gene: 6. Germline-derived CDR1 and CDR2 are LNHNV and YYDKDF (reference sequence). CDR3 nucleotide sequence: TGTGCCACCAGCAGACCGCTAGCGGGACAAAGCACAGATACGCAGTATTTT. Translating it yields CATSRPLAGQSTDTQYF.

The CDR3 DNA reads TGCGCCAGCAGCCCAAAAGCCGGCCTAGGACAGTTTTTT. This gives the protein CASSPKAGLGQFF. The rearrangement joins TRBV4-3 to TRBJ1-4; a possible D gene is TRBD1 (5 bases). V lost 4 bases to trimming and J lost 16 bases, with 19 bases between them. CDR3 length equals 13 residues. CDR1 LGHNA and CDR2 YSLEER come from the germline V gene.